These T cell receptor beta chains were read from a single sample in a study of cytomegalovirus exposure and HLA in healthy donors. Assay: immunoSEQ multiplex PCR; the TCRdb copy retains only in-frame clones and omits some. The sample contains 150,000 to 200,000 clones, more than 70% of which appear only once. The sample was PBMCs. The receptors here all came from a boy between 10 and 17 years old in good health and CMV-seronegative. The CDR3 runs from the conserved cysteine through the conserved F or W. The order of the fields is D gene, V gene, clone size, J gene, CDR3 protein, CDR3 DNA. A D gene is named only where the DNA matches it firmly. The listing skips clone size in some rows; elsewhere it reads once, few, many or a size class.

D: .; V: TRBV11-2; size: few; J: TRBJ2-6; CDR3: CATRVFSVPGANVLTF; DNA: TGTGCCACCCGAGTTTTTTCGGTTCCTGGGGCCAACGTCCTGACTTTC
D: .; V: TRBV29-1; size: once; J: TRBJ2-6; CDR3: CSVGLSGANVLTF; DNA: TGCAGCGTGGGACTTTCTGGGGCCAACGTCCTGACTTTC
D: .; V: TRBV6-1; size: .; J: TRBJ2-6; CDR3: CASSEAQGGANVLTF; DNA: TGTGCCAGCAGTGAAGCACAGGGTGGGGCCAACGTCCTGACTTTC
D: .; V: TRBV19; size: .; J: TRBJ2-7; CDR3: CASSALTGNRLNEQYF; DNA: TGTGCCAGTAGTGCCCTAACAGGGAATCGACTTAACGAGCAGTACTTC
D: .; V: TRBV27; size: .; J: TRBJ1-2; CDR3: CASSHDRSNSYTF; DNA: TGTGCCAGCAGTCATGACAGATCTAATAGCTACACCTTC
D: .; V: TRBV28; size: .; J: TRBJ2-4; CDR3: CASSPLQAVAKNIQYF; DNA: TGTGCCAGCAGTCCTTTACAAGCGGTAGCCAAAAACATTCAGTACTTC
D: TRBD1; V: TRBV11-3; size: .; J: TRBJ2-2; CDR3: CASSTDRDPTGELFF; DNA: TGTGCCAGCAGTACGGACAGGGACCCCACCGGGGAGCTGTTTTTT
D: TRBD1; V: TRBV7-2; size: .; J: TRBJ1-2; CDR3: CASSLARQGEGYTF; DNA: TGTGCCAGCAGCTTAGCGCGGCAGGGGGAAGGCTACACCTTC
D: TRBD1; V: TRBV4-2; size: .; J: TRBJ2-7; CDR3: CASSQGGQGRGEQYF; DNA: TGTGCCAGCAGCCAGGGTGGACAGGGCAGGGGGGAGCAGTACTTC
D: .; V: TRBV7-9; size: .; J: TRBJ1-2; CDR3: CQLGGYGYTF; DNA: TGTCAGTTAGGAGGCTATGGCTACACCTTC
D: TRBD1; V: TRBV27; size: once; J: TRBJ2-2; CDR3: CASKWDRGDTGELFF; DNA: TGTGCCAGCAAATGGGACAGGGGGGACACCGGGGAGCTGTTTTTT
D: .; V: TRBV6-5; size: .; J: TRBJ1-2; CDR3: CASSVDTSYGYTF; DNA: TGTGCCAGCAGTGTGGACACCTCCTATGGCTACACCTTC
D: TRBD2; V: TRBV28; size: .; J: TRBJ2-3; CDR3: CASIRAGGLDTQYF; DNA: TGTGCCAGCATAAGAGCGGGAGGGCTGGATACGCAGTATTTT
D: TRBD1; V: TRBV7-9; size: .; J: TRBJ2-3; CDR3: CASSFPGQGFSDTQYF; DNA: TGTGCCAGCAGCTTCCCGGGACAGGGGTTCTCAGATACGCAGTATTTT
D: TRBD1; V: TRBV2; size: .; J: TRBJ1-5; CDR3: CASSLDRGQVQPQHF; DNA: TGTGCCAGCAGCCTAGACAGGGGGCAGGTTCAGCCCCAGCATTTT
D: .; V: TRBV7-2; size: .; J: TRBJ2-1; CDR3: CASSSGQSSYNEQFF; DNA: TGTGCCAGCAGCAGCGGACAGAGCTCCTACAATGAGCAGTTCTTC
D: TRBD1; V: TRBV19; size: .; J: TRBJ1-5; CDR3: CASRAWTGVDQPQHF; DNA: TGTGCCAGTAGGGCCTGGACAGGGGTCGATCAGCCCCAGCATTTT
D: .; V: TRBV5-4; size: once; J: TRBJ2-7; CDR3: CASSPWGGSSYEQYF; DNA: TGTGCCAGCTCCCCATGGGGAGGAAGCTCCTACGAGCAGTACTTC
D: .; V: TRBV6-6; size: .; J: TRBJ2-5; CDR3: CASSYSKETQYF; DNA: TGTGCCAGCAGTTACTCCAAAGAGACCCAGTACTTC
D: .; V: TRBV28; size: .; J: TRBJ1-2; CDR3: CASTRGGAGGYTF; DNA: TGTGCCAGCACCCGAGGGGGGGCCGGGGGCTACACCTTC